This paragraph covers one T cell receptor beta chain sequence. The data were taken from a study of shared T cell receptors in the human thymus. The CDR3 runs to 15 residues. The germline V gene encodes CDR1 KGHSH and CDR2 LQKENI. J lost 4 bases, V lost 2 bases, and 3 bases had no gene match. Measured with immunoSEQ multiplex PCR; TCRdb has only the in-frame clones, and not every one. This table has roughly 660,000 clones, 70% to 90% appearing once. Separately, the same data were catalogued under a study of human thymus T cells. That source adds: Resections obtained during corrective heart surgery supplied the thymus tissue.

The receptor was derived from a boy younger than two with a congenital heart defect. This chain links TRBV18 with TRBJ2-2; 8 bases are a match to TRBD2. Sample: thymocytes. This CDR3 reads CASSPERESTGELFF. CDR3 sequence (DNA): TGTGCCAGCTCACCAGAGCGGGAGAGCACCGGGGAGCTGTTTTTT.